This T cell receptor (beta chain) was profiled in a study of blood T cell repertoires in COVID-19. Study details: Donors in the United States, Italy and Spain gave samples during acute or convalescent COVID-19.

V was clipped by 4 bases and J by 1 base, with 7 bases between them. The CDR3 sequence is 13 residues long. CDR1 is MGHDK, CDR2 SYGVNS, per germline. Per the study methods: Quantification of nucleated cells was approximated via reference gene primer amplification. Only in-frame clones appear in the TCRdb table, and some are missing; sequencing was by immunoSEQ multiplex PCR. D and trimming come from the DNA, and the V and J calls and clone size come from that table. The data show 53,000 or so clones, about nine tenths seen once. J is TRBJ1-1 and V is TRBV25-1; D is undetermined. The receptor comes from a middle-aged man with acute or convalescent COVID-19. The sample taken for sequencing was peripheral blood. The CDR3 nucleotides read TGTGCCAGCAGTGGAACCAGGAACACTGAAGCTTTCTTT. The encoded protein is CASSGTRNTEAFF. The full variable domain, completed using reference TRBV25-1 and TRBJ1-1, is EADIYQTPRYLVIGTGKKITLECSQTMGHDKMYWYQQDPGMELHLIHYSYGVNSTEKGDLSSESTVSRIRTEHFPLTLESARPSHTSQYLCASSGTRNTEAFFGQGTRLTVV.